The 19 T cell receptor beta chains below were found in one sample sequenced in a study of Tregs in tolerant kidney transplant recipients. For these TCRs, the target antigens are not known. Generated by immunoSEQ multiplex PCR, the TCRdb table keeps only in-frame clones and is missing some. The sample includes 9,500 to 11,000 clones, around 91% of them seen just once. The input for sequencing was Tregs from blood cultured with allogeneic cells, taken before the transplant. All receptors derive from a human patient who received a combined kidney and bone marrow transplant.

This chain uses TRBV7-2 with TRBJ1-3; D remains ambiguous. Trimming stripped 2 bases from V and 0 bases from J, with 8 bases between. Germline lookup yields CDR1 SGHTA and CDR2 FQGNSA. CDR3 size: 15 residues. CDR3 residues: CASSLSWVSGNTIYF. In DNA form, the CDR3 reads TGTGCCAGCAGCTTAAGCTGGGTCTCTGGAAACACCATATATTTT.

The chain couples TRBV7-6 to TRBJ2-5; 14 bases are a match to TRBD2. Losses at the gene ends were 5 bases for V and 5 bases for J; bases not matched to a gene: 7. Per the germline V gene, CDR1 is SGHVS and CDR2 is FNYEAQ. This CDR3 has 16 amino acids. CDR3 amino acids: CASSPGTSGSWETQYF. The CDR3 region has the DNA TGTGCCAGCAGCCCTGGGACTAGCGGGAGTTGGGAGACCCAGTACTTC.

V and J are TRBV28 and TRBJ2-7; TRBD2 is a possible D gene (7 bases). The V gene lost 8 bases and the J gene lost 2 bases, with 13 bases spanning the gap. Germline V lookup: CDR1 MDHEN, CDR2 SYDVKM. This CDR3 is built from 13 residues. Here the CDR3 DNA reads TGTGCCAGCCGCACGGGGGGCACCTACGAGCAGTACTTC. Encoded protein: CASRTGGTYEQYF.

The rearrangement uses TRBV30 and TRBJ1-5; D ambiguous. V was cut by 1 base and J by 3 bases, with 10 bases left in between. The CDR3 covers 14 residues. Germline lookup yields CDR1 GTSNPN and CDR2 SVGIG (reference sequence). In nucleotides, the CDR3 is TGTGCCTGGAGTGGCAGATCCTTCAATCAGCCCCAGCATTTT. It is translated as CAWSGRSFNQPQHF.

V gene TRBV7-2 combines with J gene TRBJ1-2; D is uncertain. V was trimmed by 2 bases and J by 7 bases, leaving 8 bases between them. Germline V gene data show CDR1 as SGHTA and CDR2 as FQGNSA. The CDR3 has 12 residues. The CDR3 DNA follows: TGTGCCAGCAGCTTATCGAGCCGTGGCTACACCTTC. It specifies CASSLSSRGYTF.

As DNA, the CDR3 is TGTGCCAGCAAAAGACAGGGGATCAATCAGCCCCAGCATTTT. Translation gives CASKRQGINQPQHF. The V and J genes are TRBV28 and TRBJ1-5, with 8 positions matching TRBD1. The CDR3 loop spans 14 amino acids. After removal of 7 bases from V and 3 bases from J, the junction contained 5 bases not matched to a gene. Looked up from germline, CDR1 is MDHEN and CDR2 is SYDVKM.

V usage is TRBV6-1 and J usage is TRBJ2-1; weak D call: TRBD2 (6 bases). Trimming removed 4 bases from V and 3 bases from J, with 13 bases in between. The CDR3 length is 15 residues. Germline assignment: CDR1 MNHNS and CDR2 SASEGT. CDR3: CASSVLADIYNEQFF. Written as DNA, the CDR3 is TGTGCCAGCAGTGTCTTAGCGGACATCTACAATGAGCAGTTCTTC.

The chain recombines TRBV5-1 with TRBJ2-1; D perhaps matches TRBD1 (5 bases). Germline CDR1 is SGHRS and CDR2 is YFSETQ. The V gene lost 2 bases and the J gene lost 7 bases, with 7 bases spanning the gap. This CDR3 region has 12 residues. CDR3 sequence: CASSLGVNEQFF. The DNA of the CDR3 is TGCGCCAGCAGCTTAGGGGTGAATGAGCAGTTCTTC.

V usage is TRBV7-3 and J usage is TRBJ2-3, with a tentative D call TRBD2 (6 bases). CDR1 SGHTA and CDR2 FQGTGA come from the germline V gene. V was clipped by 3 bases and J by 4 bases, with 11 bases between them. The CDR3 is 14 amino acids. The CDR3 spells CASSLGLAADTQYF. DNA for the CDR3: TGTGCCAGCAGCTTGGGGTTAGCGGCAGATACGCAGTATTTT.

The chain uses TRBV5-1 and TRBJ2-5, with D unresolved. This CDR3 has 12 amino acids. Per germline, CDR1 SGHRS and CDR2 YFSETQ. V was trimmed by 4 bases and J by 5 bases, leaving 9 bases between them. CDR3 protein: CASSAVAETQYF. The CDR3, as DNA: TGCGCCAGCAGCGCGGTGGCTGAGACCCAGTACTTC. The whole variable domain, filled in from reference TRBV5-1 and TRBJ2-5, reads KAGVTQTPRYLIKTRGQQVTLSCSPISGHRSVSWYQQTPGQGLQFLFEYFSETQRNKGNFPGRFSGRQFSNSRSEMNVSTLELGDSALYLCASSAVAETQYFGPGTRLLVL.

The chain is built from TRBV6-1 and TRBJ2-7; TRBD1 agrees at 9 bases. The CDR3 spans 14 residues. The V segment lost 8 bases and the J segment 2 bases; nucleotides outside the gene matches: 7. From germline, CDR1 is MNHNS and CDR2 SASEGT. CDR3 sequence: CASSTGQGPYEQYF. CDR3 nucleotide sequence: TGTGCCAGCTCGACGGGACAGGGCCCCTACGAGCAGTACTTC.

The rearrangement joins TRBV7-2 to TRBJ2-7, with 7 bases fitting TRBD2. CDR1 and CDR2 (germline): SGHTA, FQGNSA. The CDR3 runs 15 residues. The V and J ends lost 5 bases and 1 base, in that order; junction bases with no gene match: 8. The CDR3 bases are TGTGCCAGCAGCCAGAGCGGGATTGGGTCCTACGAGCAGTACTTC. Protein: CASSQSGIGSYEQYF.

The chain uses TRBV7-3 and TRBJ1-2, with TRBD1 as a possible D gene (6 bases). Trimming stripped 5 bases from V and 0 bases from J, with 13 bases between. Germline V gene data show CDR1 as SGHTA and CDR2 as FQGTGA. The CDR3 is made up of 15 amino acids. DNA for the CDR3: TGTGCCAGCAGCAAAAATAGGGGGGCTAACTATGGCTACACCTTC. Translating it yields CASSKNRGANYGYTF.

The chain joins TRBV5-1 to TRBJ2-5; D is unclear. The V and J ends lost 2 bases and 2 bases respectively, with 16 bases between them. Germline V lookup: CDR1 SGHRS, CDR2 YFSETQ. This CDR3 has 16 residues. CDR3 region: CASSFPSKNLQETQYF. For the CDR3, the DNA is TGCGCCAGCAGCTTCCCTTCAAAAAATCTGCAAGAGACCCAGTACTTC.

This clone was recorded once. The chain is built from TRBV4-1 and TRBJ2-7; 12 positions match TRBD2. Germline V gene sequence: CDR1 MGHRA, CDR2 YSYEKL. Germline trimming cut 3 bases from V and 4 bases from J; bases unmatched to any gene: 13. The CDR3 extends over 18 amino acids. Here the CDR3 reads CASSQTSGRGGWGYEQYF. For the CDR3, the DNA is TGCGCCAGCAGCCAGACTAGCGGGAGAGGGGGATGGGGGTACGAGCAGTACTTC.

This clone is a singleton in its sample. The chain has TRBV5-4 and TRBJ2-3; D gene unclear. CDR3 length: 16 residues. Germline loops: CDR1 SGHNT, CDR2 YYREEE (reference sequence). V was cut by 9 bases and J by 1 base, with 21 bases left in between. The CDR3 loop reads CAISGRPTLGTDTQYF. CDR3 sequence (DNA): TGTGCCATCTCTGGCAGGCCTACACTCGGCACAGATACGCAGTATTTT.

Note on this clone: Other DNA sequences within the sample encode an identical CDR3. The chain has TRBV9 and TRBJ1-2; 9 bases line up with TRBD1. The V gene end was trimmed by 2 bases and the J gene end by 8 bases; junction bases not matched to a gene: 10. CDR1 SGDLS and CDR2 YYNGEE come from the germline V gene. The CDR3 is made up of 15 amino acids. CDR3 loop: CASSVGGQGWRGYTF. The CDR3 nucleotides read TGTGCCAGCAGCGTCGGGGGACAGGGTTGGAGGGGCTACACCTTC.

The V call is TRBV4-2, the J call TRBJ2-7, with a possible D match to TRBD1 (5 bases). The germline V gene encodes CDR1 LGHNA and CDR2 YNFKEQ. CDR3 length equals 16 residues. V was cut by 4 bases and J by 6 bases, with 22 bases left in between. This CDR3 reads CASSRGGAAALGEQYF. The DNA of the CDR3 is TGTGCCAGCAGCCGGGGTGGGGCGGCCGCGTTGGGCGAGCAGTACTTC.

The V and J genes are TRBV19 and TRBJ2-5, with TRBD1 matching over 10 bases. Germline trimming cut 5 bases from V and 13 bases from J; bases unmatched to any gene: 16. The CDR3 is made up of 15 amino acids. The germline V gene encodes CDR1 LNHDA and CDR2 SQIVND (reference sequence). CDR3 loop: CASSVRQGAVGPTYF. The CDR3 nucleotides read TGTGCCAGTAGTGTCCGACAGGGGGCGGTAGGTCCCACGTACTTC.